This TCR beta chain was obtained from a study of T cells in Graves' hyperthyroidism and ophthalmopathy. Overall study: Pretreatment peripheral blood was obtained at initial diagnosis.

This CDR3 has 12 residues. Trimming shortened V by 4 bases and J by 8 bases, and 9 bases separated the two germline ends. Germline V gene lookup returns CDR1 SNHLY and CDR2 FYNNEI. The hyperthyroidism was newly diagnosed and had lasted under 2 months; the patients were aged 18 to 65. Amplification targeted TCR beta CDR3 regions from RNA transcripts. During a first-round RT-PCR of the TCR CDR3, the HTBI primer set was used. TCRdb processed the multiplex PCR reads anew with MiXCR; each CDR3 protein has one entry. There are hundreds of thousands of distinct CDR3 sequences in the sample; less than 30% occur only once, and around 28% lies in the top ten. This clonotype was counted ten times or more.

This chain connects TRBV2 to TRBJ1-5; D unclear. Sequenced sample: blood. The origin of this receptor is a man in his forties with Graves' hyperthyroidism that later progressed to Graves' ophthalmopathy. The CDR3 bases are TGTGCCAGCAGTGTCCAGTGGGAGCCCCAGCATTTT. Translated, it gives CASSVQWEPQHF.